The 12 T cell receptor beta chains below come from one sample, sequenced in a study of cytomegalovirus exposure and HLA in healthy donors. Primers included in the PCR were 60 Vbeta and 13 Jbeta primers. Generated by immunoSEQ multiplex PCR, the TCRdb table keeps only in-frame clones and is missing some. Its table lists about 50,000 clones. The material sequenced was PBMCs. All receptors derive from a woman younger than 35 in good health and CMV-seronegative.

J is TRBJ2-2 and V is TRBV5-1; D not resolved. The CDR3 sequence is 12 residues long. Per the germline V gene, CDR1 is SGHRS and CDR2 is YFSETQ. Trimming shortened V by 7 bases and J by 6 bases, and 10 bases separated the two germline ends. CDR3 sequence reads: CASEESAGELFF. CDR3 bases: TGCGCCAGCGAGGAATCCGCCGGGGAGCTGTTTTTT.

V gene TRBV11-3 combines with J gene TRBJ1-1, with no clear D. The CDR3 spans 14 residues. Trimming took 6 bases from V and 0 from J, leaving 11 bases between them. CDR1 is SGHNT, CDR2 YENEEA, per germline. The CDR3 DNA reads as TGTGCCAGCAGACCCGGACTGTTGAACACTGAAGCTTTCTTT. As protein: CASRPGLLNTEAFF.

The chain uses TRBV28 and TRBJ1-2; perhaps TRBD1 as D (6 bases). Germline V gene sequence: CDR1 MDHEN, CDR2 SYDVKM. The CDR3 runs to 15 residues. V lost 1 base and J lost 0, with 9 bases in between. The CDR3 reads CASSLSTGANYGYTF. The CDR3 region has the DNA TGTGCCAGCAGTTTATCGACAGGAGCTAACTATGGCTACACCTTC.

The chain uses TRBV30 and TRBJ2-7, with a tentative D call TRBD2 (5 bases). The CDR3 sequence is 13 residues long. CDR1 GTSNPN and CDR2 SVGIG come from the germline V gene (reference sequence). The germline V and J ends were trimmed by 0 bases and 2 bases, with 8 bases remaining between them. The CDR3 here is CAWSVAEAYEQYF. The CDR3 nucleotides read TGTGCCTGGAGTGTGGCGGAGGCCTACGAGCAGTACTTC.

The chain is built from TRBV28 and TRBJ1-5; D gene ambiguous. This CDR3 contains 13 residues. Between the trimmed V and J ends, which lost 2 bases and 2 bases, there was a span of 4 bases. Germline V gene sequence: CDR1 MDHEN, CDR2 SYDVKM. The CDR3 nucleotides are TGTGCCAGCAGTTTACCGGGCAATCAGCCCCAGCATTTT. The encoded protein is CASSLPGNQPQHF.

V usage is TRBV4-1 and J usage is TRBJ2-1; 15 bases align to TRBD2. V dropped 5 bases and J dropped 0; count of bases not matched to a gene: 5. Germline lookup yields CDR1 MGHRA and CDR2 YSYEKL. The CDR3 is 18 residues long. CDR3 region: CASSEGLAGGSSYNEQFF. CDR3 nucleotides: TGCGCCAGCAGCGAGGGACTAGCGGGGGGAAGCTCCTACAATGAGCAGTTCTTC.

The chain joins TRBV6-6 to TRBJ2-7; a possible D gene is TRBD2 (7 bases). Trimming removed 7 bases from V and 7 bases from J, with 20 bases in between. This CDR3 has 14 residues. Germline V gene sequence: CDR1 MNHNY, CDR2 SVGAGI (reference sequence). CDR3 protein: CASKQGGGTGEQYF. The CDR3 bases are TGTGCCAGCAAACAAGGGGGGGGAACGGGTGAGCAGTACTTC.

The J gene is TRBJ2-7, the V gene TRBV30; D not resolved. CDR1 is GTSNPN and CDR2 is SVGIG in the germline V gene (reference sequence). Trimming took 2 bases from V and 2 from J, leaving 4 bases between them. CDR3 length: 11 amino acids. This CDR3 reads CAWSLAYEQYF. In nucleotides, the CDR3 is TGTGCCTGGAGTCTTGCCTACGAGCAGTACTTC.

J is TRBJ2-3 and V is TRBV7-7, with TRBD2 matching 8 bases. Germline values: CDR1 SSHAT, CDR2 FNYEAQ (reference sequence). V lost 5 bases, J lost 0 bases, and 7 bases stayed unmatched. This CDR3 spans 16 amino acids. The CDR3 spells CASSVGIAGSTDTQYF. DNA of the CDR3: TGTGCCAGCAGCGTAGGAATAGCGGGGAGCACAGATACGCAGTATTTT.

The chain is built from TRBV18 and TRBJ1-1; D ambiguous. Trimming took 2 bases from V and 10 from J, leaving 8 bases between them. This CDR3 contains 11 residues. Germline-derived CDR1 and CDR2 are KGHSH and LQKENI. This chain's CDR3 is CASSPGEGAFF. The DNA for the CDR3 is TGTGCCAGCTCACCAGGGGAGGGAGCTTTCTTT.

The chain has TRBV7-9 and TRBJ2-7; D perhaps matches TRBD2 (6 bases). CDR1 and CDR2 from the germline V gene are SEHNR and FQNEAQ (reference sequence). The V and J ends lost 10 bases and 4 bases respectively, with 14 bases between them. The CDR3 consists of 12 residues. The CDR3 nucleotides read TGTGCCACCGGACTATTTACTTACGAGCAGTACTTC. It specifies CATGLFTYEQYF.

The chain uses TRBV5-4 and TRBJ1-3; 7 bases fit TRBD1. Losses at the gene ends were 3 bases for V and 0 bases for J; bases not matched to a gene: 3. The CDR3 extends over 15 amino acids. The germline CDR1 and CDR2 sequences are SGHNT and YYREEE (reference sequence). The CDR3 loop is CASSSRGDSGNTIYF. Written as DNA, the CDR3 is TGTGCCAGCAGCTCCAGGGGGGACTCTGGAAACACCATATATTTT.